This T cell receptor beta chain was identified during a study of blood T cell repertoires in COVID-19. In the study overall: Sites across the United States, Italy and Spain contributed samples from acute and convalescent COVID-19. In each case, the material was cDNA or gDNA derived from T cells, B-cell-depleted T cells, or PBMCs.

Authors' analysis steps: Estimated nucleated cell counts came from reference gene primer amplification. Generated by immunoSEQ multiplex PCR, the TCRdb table keeps only in-frame clones and is missing some. The D gene and trimming were derived from the DNA, and the V and J assignments and clone size from that table. The sample contains under 250,000 clones, 75% to 85% of which appear only once. Losses at the gene ends were 4 bases for V and 8 bases for J; bases not matched to a gene: 10. Germline V gives CDR1 SGHDT, CDR2 YYEEEE. The CDR3 consists of 16 residues. This clone was counted between two and nine times.

The sequenced sample was peripheral blood. V usage is TRBV5-6 and J usage is TRBJ2-1; 12 bases map to TRBD1. The source is a human donor in a cohort sampled during active COVID-19. The CDR3 DNA is TGTGCCAGCAGCCTAATTACGGGACAGGGGGCGGATGAGCAGTTCTTC. It yields the protein CASSLITGQGADEQFF.